The clone carrying this T cell receptor beta chain was detected once. Its antigen is unknown. The sample belongs to a study of shared clonotypes between healthy human individuals. Study-wide results and limits: Only blood samples were collected, and tissue repertoires likely differ.

Clones were read by immunoSEQ multiplex PCR, and TCRdb kept only the in-frame ones, dropping some. The repertoire includes over 150,000 clones, approximately 61% of them detected once, and 8% to 13% sits in the top ten. The CDR3 is made up of 14 amino acids. V gave up 5 bases and J gave up 3 bases, with 13 bases separating them. Per the germline V gene, CDR1 is MNHEY and CDR2 is SVGAGI. The rearrangement uses TRBV6-5 and TRBJ2-5, with a tentative D call TRBD2 (6 bases). This sequence was found in a man under 40 in good health. Sequencing was performed on memory CD4+ T cells sorted from blood. Subset specified: CD45RA-negative fraction. CDR3 nucleotide sequence: TGTGCCAGCAGTGGTCCGGGACTGGAAGAGACCCAGTACTTC. It encodes CASSGPGLEETQYF.